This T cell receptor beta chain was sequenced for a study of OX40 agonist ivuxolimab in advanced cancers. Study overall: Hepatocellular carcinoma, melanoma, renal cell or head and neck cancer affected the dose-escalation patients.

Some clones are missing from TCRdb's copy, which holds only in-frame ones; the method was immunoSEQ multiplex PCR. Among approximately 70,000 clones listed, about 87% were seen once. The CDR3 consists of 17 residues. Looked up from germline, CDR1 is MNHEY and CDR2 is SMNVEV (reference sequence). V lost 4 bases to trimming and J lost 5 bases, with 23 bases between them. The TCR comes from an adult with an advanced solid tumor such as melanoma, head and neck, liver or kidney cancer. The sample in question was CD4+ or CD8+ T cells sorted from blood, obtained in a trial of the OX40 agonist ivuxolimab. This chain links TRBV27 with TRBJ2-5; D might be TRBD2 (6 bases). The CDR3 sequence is CASSSFFSFLGRETQYF. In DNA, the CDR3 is TGTGCCAGCAGTTCTTTCTTCTCTTTCTTGGGGAGGGAGACCCAGTACTTC.